This T cell receptor (beta chain) was captured in a study of blood T cell repertoires in COVID-19. On the study more broadly: PBMCs, B-cell-depleted T cells, or T cells were the source of the cDNA or gDNA that made up the material.

The data were produced by immunoSEQ multiplex PCR, yet TCRdb's version contains in-frame clones alone and is incomplete. This repertoire shows about 150,000 clones, about 80% found once; its top ten account for over 0.5%. This clone was detected a few times. Sequencing was done on a sample of peripheral blood. The TCR originated in a man between 60 and 75 years old with acute or convalescent COVID-19.

The CDR3 DNA reads TGTGCCATCACTGAAGGAGGTTCACCCCTCCACTTT. Its translation is CAITEGGSPLHF. The chain carries TRBV10-3 and TRBJ1-6; D uncertain. There are 12 residues in the CDR3. Germline V gene data show CDR1 as ENHRY and CDR2 as SYGVKD. V dropped 7 bases and J dropped 9 bases, with 10 bases sitting between them.